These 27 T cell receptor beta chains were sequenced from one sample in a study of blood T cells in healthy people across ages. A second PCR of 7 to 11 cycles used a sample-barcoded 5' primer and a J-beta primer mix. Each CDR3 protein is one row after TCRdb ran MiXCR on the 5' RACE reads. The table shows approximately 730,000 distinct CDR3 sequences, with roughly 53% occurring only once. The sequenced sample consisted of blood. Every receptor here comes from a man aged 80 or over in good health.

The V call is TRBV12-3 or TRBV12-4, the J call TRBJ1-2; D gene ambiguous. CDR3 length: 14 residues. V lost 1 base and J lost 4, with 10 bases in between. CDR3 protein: CASSLGGVGYGYTF. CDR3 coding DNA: TGTGCCAGCAGTTTAGGGGGTGTGGGCTATGGCTACACCTTC.

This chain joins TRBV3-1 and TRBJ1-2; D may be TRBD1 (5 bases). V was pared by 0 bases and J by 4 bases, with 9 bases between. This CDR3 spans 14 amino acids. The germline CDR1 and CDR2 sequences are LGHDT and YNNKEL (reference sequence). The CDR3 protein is CASSQEGALYGYTF. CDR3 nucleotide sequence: TGTGCCAGCAGCCAAGAAGGGGCTCTCTATGGCTACACCTTC.

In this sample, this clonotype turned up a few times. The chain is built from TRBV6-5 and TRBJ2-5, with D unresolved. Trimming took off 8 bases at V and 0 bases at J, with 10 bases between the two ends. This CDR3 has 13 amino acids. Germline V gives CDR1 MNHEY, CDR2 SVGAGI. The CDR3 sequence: CASSAQYQETQYF. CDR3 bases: TGTGCCAGCTCGGCCCAGTACCAAGAGACCCAGTACTTC.

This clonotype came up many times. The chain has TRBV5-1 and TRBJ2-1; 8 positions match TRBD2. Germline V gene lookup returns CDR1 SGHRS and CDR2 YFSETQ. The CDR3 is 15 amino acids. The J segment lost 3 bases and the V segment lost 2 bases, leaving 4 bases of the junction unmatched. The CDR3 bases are TGCGCCAGCAGCTTATCGGGAGGGGGCTACAATGAGCAGTTCTTC. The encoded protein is CASSLSGGGYNEQFF.

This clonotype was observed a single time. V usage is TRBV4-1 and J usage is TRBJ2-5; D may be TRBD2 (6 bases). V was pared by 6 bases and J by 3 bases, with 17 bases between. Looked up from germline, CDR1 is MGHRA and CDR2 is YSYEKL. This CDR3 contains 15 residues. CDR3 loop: CASSPSAYQEETQYF. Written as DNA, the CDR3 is TGCGCCAGCAGTCCTAGCGCGTATCAAGAAGAGACCCAGTACTTC.

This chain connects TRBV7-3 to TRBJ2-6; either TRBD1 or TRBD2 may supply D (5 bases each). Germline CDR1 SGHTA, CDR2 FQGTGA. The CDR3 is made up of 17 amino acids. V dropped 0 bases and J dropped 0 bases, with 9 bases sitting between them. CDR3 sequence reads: CASSLTGVLSGANVLTF. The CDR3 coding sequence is TGTGCCAGCAGCTTAACGGGGGTTCTCTCTGGGGCCAACGTCCTGACTTTC.

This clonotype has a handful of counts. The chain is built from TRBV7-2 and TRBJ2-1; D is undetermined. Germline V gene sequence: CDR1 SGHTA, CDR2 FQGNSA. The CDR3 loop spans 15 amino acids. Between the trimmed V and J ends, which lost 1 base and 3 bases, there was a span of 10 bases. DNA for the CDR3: TGTGCCAGCAGCTTAGAGACCCTCGTCTACAATGAGCAGTTCTTC. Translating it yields CASSLETLVYNEQFF. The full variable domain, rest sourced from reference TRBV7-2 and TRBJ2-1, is GAGVSQSPSNKVTEKGKDVELRCDPISGHTALYWYRQSLGQGLEFLIYFQGNSAPDKSGLPSDRFSAERTGGSVSTLTIQRTQQEDSAVYLCASSLETLVYNEQFFGPGTRLTVL.

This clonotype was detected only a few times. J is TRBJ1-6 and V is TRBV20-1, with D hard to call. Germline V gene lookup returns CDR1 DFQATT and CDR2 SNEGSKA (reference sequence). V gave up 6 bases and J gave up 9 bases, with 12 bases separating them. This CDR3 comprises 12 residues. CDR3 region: CSATRAGSPLHF. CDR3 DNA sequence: TGCAGTGCCACGAGGGCGGGTTCACCCCTCCACTTT.

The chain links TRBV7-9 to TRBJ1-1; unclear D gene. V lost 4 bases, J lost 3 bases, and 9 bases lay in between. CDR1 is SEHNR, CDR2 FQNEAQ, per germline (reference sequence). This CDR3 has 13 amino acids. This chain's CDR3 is CASSWSGDTEAFF. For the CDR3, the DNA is TGTGCCAGCAGCTGGTCTGGCGACACTGAAGCTTTCTTT.

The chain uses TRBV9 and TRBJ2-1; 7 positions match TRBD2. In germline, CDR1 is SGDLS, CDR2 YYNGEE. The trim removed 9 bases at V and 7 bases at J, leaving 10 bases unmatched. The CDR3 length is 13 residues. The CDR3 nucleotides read TGTGCCAAATTAACTAAAGCGGGGAATGAGCAGTTCTTC. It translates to CAKLTKAGNEQFF.

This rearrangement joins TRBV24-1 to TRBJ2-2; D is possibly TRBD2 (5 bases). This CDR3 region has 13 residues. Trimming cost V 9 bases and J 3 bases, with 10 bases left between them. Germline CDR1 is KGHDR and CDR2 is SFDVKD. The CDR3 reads CATRYGDTGELFF. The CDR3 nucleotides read TGTGCCACCCGCTACGGGGACACCGGGGAGCTGTTTTTT.

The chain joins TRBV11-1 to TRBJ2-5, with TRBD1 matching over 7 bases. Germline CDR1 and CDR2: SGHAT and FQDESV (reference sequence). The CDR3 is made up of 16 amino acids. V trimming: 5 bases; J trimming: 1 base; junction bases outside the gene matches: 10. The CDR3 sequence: CASSHTDRAPQETQYF. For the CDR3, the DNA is TGTGCCAGCAGCCATACTGACAGGGCTCCCCAAGAGACCCAGTACTTC.

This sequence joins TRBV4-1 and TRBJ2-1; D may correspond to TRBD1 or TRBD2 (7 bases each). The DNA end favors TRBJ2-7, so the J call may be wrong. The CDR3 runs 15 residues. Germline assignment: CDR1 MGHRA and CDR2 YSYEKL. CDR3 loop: CASSQQQGGGNEQYF. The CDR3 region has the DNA TGCGCCAGCAGCCAGCAACAGGGAGGGGGCAATGAGCAGTACTTC.

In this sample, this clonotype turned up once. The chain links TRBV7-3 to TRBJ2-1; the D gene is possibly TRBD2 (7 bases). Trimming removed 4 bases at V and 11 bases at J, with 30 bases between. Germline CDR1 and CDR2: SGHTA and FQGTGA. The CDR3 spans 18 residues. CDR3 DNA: TGTGCCAGCAGCTCGATGACTAGCCCGTACGACCAGGGGCTAAAGCAGTTCTTC. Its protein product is CASSSMTSPYDQGLKQFF.

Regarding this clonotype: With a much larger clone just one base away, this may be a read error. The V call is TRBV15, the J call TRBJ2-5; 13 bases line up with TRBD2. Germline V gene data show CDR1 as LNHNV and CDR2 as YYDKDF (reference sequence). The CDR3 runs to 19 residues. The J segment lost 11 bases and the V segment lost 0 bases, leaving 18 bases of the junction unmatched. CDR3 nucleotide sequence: TGTGCCACCAGCAGAGATAGGCGGAGCTGGGGACTAGCGGGGAATGAGCAGTACTTC. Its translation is CATSRDRRSWGLAGNEQYF.

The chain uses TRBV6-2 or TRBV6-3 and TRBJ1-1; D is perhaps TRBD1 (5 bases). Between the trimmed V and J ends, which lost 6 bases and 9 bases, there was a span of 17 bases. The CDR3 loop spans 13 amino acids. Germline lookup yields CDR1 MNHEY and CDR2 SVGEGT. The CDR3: CASSHPREGKAFF. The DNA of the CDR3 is TGTGCCAGCAGCCACCCCAGGGAAGGTAAAGCTTTCTTT.

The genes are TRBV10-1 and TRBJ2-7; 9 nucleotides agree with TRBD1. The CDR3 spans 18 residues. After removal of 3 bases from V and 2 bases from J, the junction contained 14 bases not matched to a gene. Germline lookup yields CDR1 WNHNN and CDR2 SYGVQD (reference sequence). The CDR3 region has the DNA TGCGCCAGCAGTGATGGGACAGGGCGGCGGGACGATCCCTACGAGCAGTACTTC. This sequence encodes CASSDGTGRRDDPYEQYF.

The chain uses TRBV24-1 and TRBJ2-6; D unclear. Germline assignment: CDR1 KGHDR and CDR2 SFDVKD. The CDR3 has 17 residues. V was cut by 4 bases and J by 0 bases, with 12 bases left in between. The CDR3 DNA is TGTGCCACCAGTGAAAACAGTGGGTTCTCTGGGGCCAACGTCCTGACTTTC. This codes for CATSENSGFSGANVLTF.

The CDR3 reads CASSPNRLAGSYEQYF. CDR3 bases: TGTGCCAGCAGCCCCAACCGGCTAGCGGGCTCCTACGAGCAGTACTTC. The chain is built from TRBV7-3 and TRBJ2-7; TRBD2 agrees at 8 bases. Germline-derived CDR1 and CDR2 are SGHTA and FQGTGA. The ends lost 5 bases at V and 0 bases at J; junction bases unmatched: 9. The CDR3 covers 16 residues.

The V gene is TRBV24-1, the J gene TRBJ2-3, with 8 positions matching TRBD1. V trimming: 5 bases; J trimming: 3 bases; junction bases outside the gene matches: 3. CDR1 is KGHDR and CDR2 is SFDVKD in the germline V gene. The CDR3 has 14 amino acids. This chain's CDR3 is CATSGQGATDTQYF. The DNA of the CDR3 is TGTGCCACCAGTGGGCAGGGGGCAACAGATACGCAGTATTTT.

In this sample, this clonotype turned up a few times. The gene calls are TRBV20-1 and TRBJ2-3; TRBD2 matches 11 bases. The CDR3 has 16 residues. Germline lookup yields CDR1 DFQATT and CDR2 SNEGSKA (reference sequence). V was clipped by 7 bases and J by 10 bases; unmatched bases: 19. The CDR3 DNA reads TGCAGTGTATGGAGCACTCCGGGACTAGCGGCGATTGCGCAGTATTTT. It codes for CSVWSTPGLAAIAQYF.

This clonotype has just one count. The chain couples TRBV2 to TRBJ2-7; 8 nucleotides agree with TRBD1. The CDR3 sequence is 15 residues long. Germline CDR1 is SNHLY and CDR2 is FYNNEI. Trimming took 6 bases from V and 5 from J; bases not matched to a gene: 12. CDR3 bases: TGTGCCAGCAGAACACTGACAGGGGAAAGACACGAGCAGTACTTC. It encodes CASRTLTGERHEQYF.

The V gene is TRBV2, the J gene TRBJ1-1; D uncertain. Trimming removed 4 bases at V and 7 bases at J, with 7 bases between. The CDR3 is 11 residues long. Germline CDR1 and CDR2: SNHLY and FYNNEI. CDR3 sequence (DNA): TGTGCCAGCAGTGGGACTTTTGAAGCTTTCTTT. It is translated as CASSGTFEAFF.

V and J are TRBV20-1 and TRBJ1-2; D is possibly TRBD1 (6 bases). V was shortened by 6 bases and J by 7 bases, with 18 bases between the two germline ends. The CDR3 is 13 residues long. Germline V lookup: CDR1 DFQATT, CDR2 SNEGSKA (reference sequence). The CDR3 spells CSAITGLTVGYTF. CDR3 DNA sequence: TGCAGTGCCATTACAGGGTTAACGGTTGGCTACACCTTC.

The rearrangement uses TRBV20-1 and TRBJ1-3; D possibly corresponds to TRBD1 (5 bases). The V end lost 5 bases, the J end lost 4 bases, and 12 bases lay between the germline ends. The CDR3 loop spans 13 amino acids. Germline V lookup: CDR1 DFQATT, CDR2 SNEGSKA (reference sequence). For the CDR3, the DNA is TGCAGTGCTCTATCCGGGGCCGGAAACACCATATATTTT. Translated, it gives CSALSGAGNTIYF.

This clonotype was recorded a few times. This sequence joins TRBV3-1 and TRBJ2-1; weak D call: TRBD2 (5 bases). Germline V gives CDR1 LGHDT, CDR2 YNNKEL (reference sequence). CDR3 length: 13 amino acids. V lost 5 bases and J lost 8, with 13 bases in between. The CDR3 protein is CASSETEVHEQFF. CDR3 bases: TGTGCCAGCAGCGAGACGGAGGTCCATGAGCAGTTCTTC.

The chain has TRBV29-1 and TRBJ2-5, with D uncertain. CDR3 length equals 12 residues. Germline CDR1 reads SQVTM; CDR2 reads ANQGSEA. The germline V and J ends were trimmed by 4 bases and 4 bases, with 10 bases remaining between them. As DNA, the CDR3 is TGCAGCGTTGGAAGGGTTCCAGAGACCCAGTACTTC. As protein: CSVGRVPETQYF.